This T cell receptor beta chain was found in a study of radiation and T cells in renal cell carcinoma. Study as a whole: Nephrectomy followed 15 Gy stereotactic body radiation by 4 weeks.

The sample's time point: baseline pretreatment blood. Treatment given: 15 Gy SBRT to primary tumor, nephrectomy 4 weeks later. The patient's renal cell carcinoma had clear cell pathology. With regard to this clone: Its antigen is still unknown.

The assay was immunoSEQ multiplex PCR, and TCRdb's table has in-frame clones only and misses some. The sample lists some 150,000 clones; approximately 91% were seen once. Study-level findings and limits: Baseline intratumoral clonotype presence is unknown without pretreatment biopsies. In blood, top tumor clones expanded by 2 weeks, shrinking by 4.

The CDR3 consists of 13 residues. V trimming: 6 bases; J trimming: 4 bases; junction bases outside the gene matches: 6. Germline V CDR1 and CDR2: SQVTM, ANQGSEA. The chain has TRBV29-1 and TRBJ2-5, with 9 bases lining up with TRBD1. The source of this sequence is a woman in her fifties or sixties with renal cell carcinoma. The specimen was blood, collected from a patient whose treatment included radiotherapy and nephrectomy. The CDR3 spells CSVGQGSRETQYF. CDR3 in DNA: TGCAGCGTGGGACAGGGCTCGCGAGAGACCCAGTACTTC.